The entry that follows covers one T cell receptor beta chain sequence. Its antigen remains unknown. Thawed PBMCs were FACS-sorted into unstimulated CD4+CD25+CD127- regulatory T cells, CD4+CD25- non-regulatory cells, CD4 and CD8 cells. Before regulatory T cell sorting, thawed PBMCs rested overnight at 37°C in 200 to 250 IU/ml IL-2. The record originates from a study of Tregs in tolerant kidney transplant recipients. Study-wide results and limits: The small number of patients limits these findings pending further validation.

Assay: immunoSEQ multiplex PCR; the TCRdb copy retains only in-frame clones and omits some. This sample yields about 18,000 clones, of which 82% are seen a single time; roughly 2.7% belongs to the top ten. The CDR3 has 14 residues. The ends were cut back, 2 bases at V and 3 bases at J, with 8 bases in the middle. CDR1 is SGHRS and CDR2 is YFSETQ in the germline V gene. The sample was Tregs from blood. The chain recombines TRBV5-1 with TRBJ2-2; no clear D gene. This TCR was recovered from a human donor in good health. The CDR3 is CASSLNTYTGELFF. CDR3 in DNA: TGCGCCAGCAGCTTAAACACCTACACCGGGGAGCTGTTTTTT.